This T cell receptor (beta chain) was identified in a study of blood T cell repertoires in COVID-19. Study-level background: Samples taken during acute and convalescent COVID-19 were collected in the United States, Italy and Spain. The cDNA or gDNA used as material had been derived from T cells, B-cell-depleted T cells, or PBMCs.

In the authors' methods: Estimates of nucleated cell counts were drawn from the amplification of reference gene primers. Clones were read by immunoSEQ multiplex PCR, and TCRdb kept only the in-frame ones, dropping some. The DNA gave D and trimming, while V, J and clone size come from that table. Among some 160,000 clones listed, 80% were seen once. The CDR3 extends over 19 amino acids. Germline-derived CDR1 and CDR2 are SEHNR and FQNEAQ (reference sequence). With 4 bases clipped from V and 0 bases from J, the junction kept 17 bases outside the gene matches. The V and J genes are TRBV7-9 and TRBJ2-7; 8 bases line up with TRBD1. The specimen was peripheral blood. The TCR was taken from a man in his 70s with active or convalescent COVID-19. CDR3 DNA sequence: TGTGCCAGCAGCTCAACCGCCCGGGGACAGGCGGGAAGCTCCTACGAGCAGTACTTC. Translating it yields CASSSTARGQAGSSYEQYF. Full variable domain (rest looked up from reference TRBV7-9 and TRBJ2-7): DTGVSQNPRHKITKRGQNVTFRCDPISEHNRLYWYRQTLGQGPEFLTYFQNEAQLEKSRLLSDRFSAERPKGSFSTLEIQRTEQGDSAMYLCASSSTARGQAGSSYEQYFGPGTRLTVT.